This T cell receptor beta chain is from a study of OX40 agonist ivuxolimab in advanced cancers. Study-wide background: The drug used for patients, ivuxolimab, was an agonistic anti-OX40 (CD134) antibody. A partial response was reached by three patients: one with hepatocellular carcinoma and two with cutaneous melanoma. Hepatocellular carcinoma, melanoma, renal cell or head and neck cancer occurred in dose-escalation patients. Study-wide points: Some nonresponders also had low normalized T-cell clonal expansion.

Assay used: immunoSEQ multiplex PCR; TCRdb lists only in-frame clones, some missing. This repertoire shows under 60,000 clones, around 94% found once; its top ten account for less than 15%. In regard to this clone: The target antigen is unknown.

Trimming left V 5 bases short and J 3 bases short, with 3 bases between. CDR3 length equals 11 residues. The germline V gene encodes CDR1 MGHRA and CDR2 YSYEKL. The TCR originated in an adult with an advanced solid tumor such as melanoma, head and neck, liver or kidney cancer. The rearrangement links TRBV4-1 to TRBJ2-3; no clear D. The material was CD4+ or CD8+ T cells sorted from blood, obtained in a trial of the OX40 agonist ivuxolimab. The CDR3 nucleotides read TGCGCCAGCAGCAAAACAGATACGCAGTATTTT. Its protein is CASSKTDTQYF.